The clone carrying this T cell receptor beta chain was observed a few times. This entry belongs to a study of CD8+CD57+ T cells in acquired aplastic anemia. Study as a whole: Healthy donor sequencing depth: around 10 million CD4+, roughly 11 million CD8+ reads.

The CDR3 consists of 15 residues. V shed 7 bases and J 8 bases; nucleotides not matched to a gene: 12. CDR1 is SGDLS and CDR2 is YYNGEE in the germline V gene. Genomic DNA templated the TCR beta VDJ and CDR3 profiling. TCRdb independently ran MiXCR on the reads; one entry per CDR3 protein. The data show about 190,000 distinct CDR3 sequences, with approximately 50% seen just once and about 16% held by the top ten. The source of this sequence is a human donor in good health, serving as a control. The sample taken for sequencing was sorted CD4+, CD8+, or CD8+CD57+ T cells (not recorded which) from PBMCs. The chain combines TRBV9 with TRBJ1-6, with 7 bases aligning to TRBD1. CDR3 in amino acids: CASSPQTGRDSPLHF. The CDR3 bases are TGTGCCAGCTCACCGCAGACAGGGCGAGATTCACCCCTCCACTTT.